This T cell receptor (beta chain) was sequenced in a study of T cells in Graves' hyperthyroidism and ophthalmopathy. Notes on the study in general: A model built on 13 V-J features separated ophthalmopathy from stable hyperthyroidism.

Clinical Activity Scores of at least 3, NOSPECS grades of at least 4 and durations under 3 months characterized ophthalmopathy patients. TCR beta CDR3 regions were amplified from RNA. The HTBI set primed first-round TCR CDR3 RT-PCR. TCRdb called the multiplex PCR reads again in MiXCR, with one record for every CDR3 protein. The table shows about 290,000 distinct CDR3 sequences, with approximately 17% occurring only once. Trimming removed 7 bases from V and 1 base from J, with 22 bases in between. This CDR3 contains 17 residues. Germline CDR1 and CDR2: MNHNS and SASEGT. There are many counts of this clonotype. Its antigen remains unidentified.

The chain combines TRBV6-1 with TRBJ2-5; possible D gene TRBD1, 6 bases. The specimen sequenced was blood. The clonotype originates from a woman aged 55-75 years with Graves' ophthalmopathy. The CDR3 here is CASTRRETGQLQETQYF. CDR3 in DNA: TGTGCCAGCACCCGAAGGGAAACGGGACAACTCCAAGAGACCCAGTACTTC.